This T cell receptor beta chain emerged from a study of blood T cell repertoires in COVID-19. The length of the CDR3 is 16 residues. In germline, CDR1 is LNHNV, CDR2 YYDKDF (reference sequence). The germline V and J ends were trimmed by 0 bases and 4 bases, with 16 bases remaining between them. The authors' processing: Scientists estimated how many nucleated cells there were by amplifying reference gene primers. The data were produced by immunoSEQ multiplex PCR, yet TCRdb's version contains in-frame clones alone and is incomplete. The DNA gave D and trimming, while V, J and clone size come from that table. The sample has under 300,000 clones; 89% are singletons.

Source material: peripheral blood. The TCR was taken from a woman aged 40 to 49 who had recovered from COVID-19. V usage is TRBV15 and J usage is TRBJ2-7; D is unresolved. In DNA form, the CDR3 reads TGTGCCACCAGCAGAGATAGGTTCGGCCCGACTTACGAGCAGTACTTC. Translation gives CATSRDRFGPTYEQYF.